This T cell receptor (beta chain) was sequenced during a study of molecular identifiers for immune sequencing clone quantification. Study-level background: Four of five RNA aliquots from around 18,000 or 91,000 naive CD8 T cells were sequenced. Whole-study findings and limits: Under 1% of molecules in naive cells, but over 99% of effector molecules, belonged to clones above 20 RNA copies.

As regards this clonotype: Antigen specificity is unknown.

TCRdb used MiXCR to reprocess the PCR reads, holding one entry per CDR3 protein. The profile shows about 510,000 distinct CDR3 sequences, about 20% of them singletons. Libraries from naive CD8 cells were generated from approximately 22,000 to 940,000 sorted cells (with 10%, 30% or 50% RNA). CDR1 is SGHAT and CDR2 is FQNNGV in the germline V gene. CDR3 length: 19 amino acids. J gave up 0 bases and V 1 base, and 8 bases lay outside the gene matches. The V and J genes are TRBV11-2 and TRBJ2-1; 11 bases align to TRBD2. The sample taken for sequencing was naive CD8+ T cells from blood, with Jurkat cell RNA spiked in. As to subset: FACS-sorted CD8+CD4-CCR7+CD45RA+ naive T cells. This clonotype was obtained from a human donor in good health. Some libraries in this study had Jurkat cell RNA spiked in. DNA of the CDR3: TGTGCCAGCAGCTTAGCTATGACTAGCGGGGTTAGCTCCTACAATGAGCAGTTCTTC. Amino acid sequence: CASSLAMTSGVSSYNEQFF. Full variable domain (remainder filled in from reference TRBV11-2 and TRBJ2-1): EAGVAQSPRYKIIEKRQSVAFWCNPISGHATLYWYQQILGQGPKLLIQFQNNGVVDDSQLPKDRFSAERLKGVDSTLKIQPAKLEDSAVYLCASSLAMTSGVSSYNEQFFGPGTRLTVL.